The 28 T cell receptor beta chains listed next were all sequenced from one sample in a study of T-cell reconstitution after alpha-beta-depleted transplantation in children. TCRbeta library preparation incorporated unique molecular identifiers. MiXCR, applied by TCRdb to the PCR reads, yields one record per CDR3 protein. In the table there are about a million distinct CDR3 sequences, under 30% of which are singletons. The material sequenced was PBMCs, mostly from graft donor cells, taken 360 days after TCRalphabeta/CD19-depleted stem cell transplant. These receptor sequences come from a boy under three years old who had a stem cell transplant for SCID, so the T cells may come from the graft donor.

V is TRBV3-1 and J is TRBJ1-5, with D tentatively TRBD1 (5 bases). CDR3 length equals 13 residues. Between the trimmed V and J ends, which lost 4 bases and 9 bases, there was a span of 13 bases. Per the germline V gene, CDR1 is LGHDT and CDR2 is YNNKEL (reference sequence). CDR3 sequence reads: CASSLLQDMPQHF. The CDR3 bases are TGTGCCAGCAGCCTATTACAGGACATGCCCCAGCATTTT.

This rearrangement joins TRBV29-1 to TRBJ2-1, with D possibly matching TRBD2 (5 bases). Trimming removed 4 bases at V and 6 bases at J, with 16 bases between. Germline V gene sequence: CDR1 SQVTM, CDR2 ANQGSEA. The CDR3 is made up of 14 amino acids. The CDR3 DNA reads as TGCAGCGTTGTAGGCGGGCAGAGGCGCAATGAGCAGTTCTTC. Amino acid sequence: CSVVGGQRRNEQFF.

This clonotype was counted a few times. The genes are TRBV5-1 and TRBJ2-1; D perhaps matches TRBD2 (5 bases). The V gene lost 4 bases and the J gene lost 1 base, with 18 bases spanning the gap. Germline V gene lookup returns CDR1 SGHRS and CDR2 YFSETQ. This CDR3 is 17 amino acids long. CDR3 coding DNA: TGCGCCAGCAGCCCAACTAGTGGGGTCGCGTCCTACAATGAGCAGTTCTTC. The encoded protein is CASSPTSGVASYNEQFF.

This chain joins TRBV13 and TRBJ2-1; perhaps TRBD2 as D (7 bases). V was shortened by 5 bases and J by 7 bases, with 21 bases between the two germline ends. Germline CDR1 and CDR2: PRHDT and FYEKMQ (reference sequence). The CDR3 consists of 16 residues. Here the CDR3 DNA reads TGTGCCAGCAGCCCTTGGAGGGGGGGCCGTGGGAATGAGCAGTTCTTC. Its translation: CASSPWRGGRGNEQFF.

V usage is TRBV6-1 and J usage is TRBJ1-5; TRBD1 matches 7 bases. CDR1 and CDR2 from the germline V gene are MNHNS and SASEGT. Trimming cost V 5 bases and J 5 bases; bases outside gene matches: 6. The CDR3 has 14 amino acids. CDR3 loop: CASSTQGKDQPQHF. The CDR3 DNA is TGTGCCAGCAGTACACAGGGGAAGGATCAGCCCCAGCATTTT.

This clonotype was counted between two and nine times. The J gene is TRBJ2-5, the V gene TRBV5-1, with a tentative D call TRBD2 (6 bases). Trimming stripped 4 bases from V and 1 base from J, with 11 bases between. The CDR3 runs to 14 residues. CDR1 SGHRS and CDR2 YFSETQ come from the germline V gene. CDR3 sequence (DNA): TGCGCCAGCAGCCCCGGACTAACCCAAGAGACCCAGTACTTC. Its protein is CASSPGLTQETQYF.

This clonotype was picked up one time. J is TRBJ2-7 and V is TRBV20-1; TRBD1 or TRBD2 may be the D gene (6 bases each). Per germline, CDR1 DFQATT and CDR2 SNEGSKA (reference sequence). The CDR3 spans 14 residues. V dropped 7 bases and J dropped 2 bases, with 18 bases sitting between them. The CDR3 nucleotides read TGCAGTGGGGGGGCAGGGACGATCCCCTACGAGCAGTACTTC. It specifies CSGGAGTIPYEQYF.

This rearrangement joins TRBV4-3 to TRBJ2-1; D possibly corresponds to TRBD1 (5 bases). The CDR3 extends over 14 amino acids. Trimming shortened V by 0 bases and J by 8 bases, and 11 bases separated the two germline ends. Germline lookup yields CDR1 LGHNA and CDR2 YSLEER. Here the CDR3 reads CASSQETRVHEQFF. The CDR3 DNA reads TGCGCCAGCAGCCAAGAGACCAGGGTCCATGAGCAGTTCTTC.

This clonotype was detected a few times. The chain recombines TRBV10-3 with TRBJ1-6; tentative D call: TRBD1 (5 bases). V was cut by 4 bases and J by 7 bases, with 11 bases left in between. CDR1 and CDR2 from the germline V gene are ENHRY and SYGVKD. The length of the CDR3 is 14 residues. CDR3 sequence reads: CAISAGPRNSPLHF. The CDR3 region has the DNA TGTGCCATCAGTGCGGGACCGAGGAATTCACCCCTCCACTTT.

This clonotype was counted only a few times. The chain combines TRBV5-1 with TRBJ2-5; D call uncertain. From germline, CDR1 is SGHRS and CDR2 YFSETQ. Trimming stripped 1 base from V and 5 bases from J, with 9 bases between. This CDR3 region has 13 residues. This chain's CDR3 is CASSLQDLETQYF. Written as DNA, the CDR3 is TGCGCCAGCAGCTTGCAGGATCTGGAGACCCAGTACTTC. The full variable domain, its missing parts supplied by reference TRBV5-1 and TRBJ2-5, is KAGVTQTPRYLIKTRGQQVTLSCSPISGHRSVSWYQQTPGQGLQFLFEYFSETQRNKGNFPGRFSGRQFSNSRSEMNVSTLELGDSALYLCASSLQDLETQYFGPGTRLLVL.

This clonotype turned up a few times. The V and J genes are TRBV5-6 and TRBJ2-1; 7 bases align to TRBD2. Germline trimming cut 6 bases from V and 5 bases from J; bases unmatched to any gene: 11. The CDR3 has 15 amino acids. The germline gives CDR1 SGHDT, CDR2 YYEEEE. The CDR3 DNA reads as TGTGCCAGCAACGCGCAGGGACTACCGGACAATGAGCAGTTCTTC. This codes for CASNAQGLPDNEQFF.

The CDR3 reads CASSPATPPTNTEAFF. The CDR3 DNA sequence: TGTGCCAGCTCACCTGCGACACCCCCAACGAACACTGAAGCTTTCTTT. The gene calls are TRBV18 and TRBJ1-1; D not resolved. This CDR3 is 16 amino acids long. Between the trimmed V and J ends, which lost 3 bases and 1 base, there was a span of 15 bases. CDR1 is KGHSH, CDR2 LQKENI, per germline.

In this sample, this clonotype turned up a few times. CDR3: CSARDVQSNQPQHF. For the CDR3, the DNA is TGCAGTGCTAGAGATGTACAGTCTAATCAGCCCCAGCATTTT. V and J are TRBV20-1 and TRBJ1-5, with no clear D. CDR1 and CDR2 (germline): DFQATT, SNEGSKA (reference sequence). The CDR3 contains 14 residues. Trimming took 0 bases from V and 4 from J, leaving 10 bases between them.

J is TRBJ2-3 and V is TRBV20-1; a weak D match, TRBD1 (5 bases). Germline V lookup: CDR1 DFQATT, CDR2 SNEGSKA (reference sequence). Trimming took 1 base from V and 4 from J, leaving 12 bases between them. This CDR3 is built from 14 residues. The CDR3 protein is CSARVRAFADTQYF. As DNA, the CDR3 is TGCAGTGCTAGAGTCAGGGCGTTCGCAGATACGCAGTATTTT.

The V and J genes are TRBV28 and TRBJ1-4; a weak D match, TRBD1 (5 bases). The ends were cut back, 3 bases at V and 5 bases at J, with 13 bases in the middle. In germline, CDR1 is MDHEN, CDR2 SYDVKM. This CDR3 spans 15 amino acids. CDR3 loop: CASSLWSGPNEKLFF. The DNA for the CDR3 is TGTGCCAGCAGTTTGTGGTCGGGGCCGAATGAAAAACTGTTTTTT.

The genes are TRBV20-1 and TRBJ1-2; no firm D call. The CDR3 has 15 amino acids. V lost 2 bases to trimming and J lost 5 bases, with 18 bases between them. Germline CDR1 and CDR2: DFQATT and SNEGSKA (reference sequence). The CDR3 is CSARPIVGSGYGYTF. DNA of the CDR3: TGCAGTGCTAGACCGATTGTGGGGAGTGGGTATGGCTACACCTTC.

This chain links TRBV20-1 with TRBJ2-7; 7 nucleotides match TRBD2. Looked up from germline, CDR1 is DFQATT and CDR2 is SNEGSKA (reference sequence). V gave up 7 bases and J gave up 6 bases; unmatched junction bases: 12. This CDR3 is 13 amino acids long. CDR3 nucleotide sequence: TGCAGTGGGAGGCGGCAGCGCGGGGGCGAGCAGTACTTC. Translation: CSGRRQRGGEQYF.

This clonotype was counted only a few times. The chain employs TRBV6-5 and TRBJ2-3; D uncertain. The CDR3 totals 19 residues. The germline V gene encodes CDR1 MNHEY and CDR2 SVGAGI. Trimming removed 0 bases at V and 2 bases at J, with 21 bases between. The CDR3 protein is CASSYSLQREEPYTDTQYF. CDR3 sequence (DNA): TGTGCCAGCAGTTACTCACTTCAGAGAGAGGAACCATACACAGATACGCAGTATTTT.

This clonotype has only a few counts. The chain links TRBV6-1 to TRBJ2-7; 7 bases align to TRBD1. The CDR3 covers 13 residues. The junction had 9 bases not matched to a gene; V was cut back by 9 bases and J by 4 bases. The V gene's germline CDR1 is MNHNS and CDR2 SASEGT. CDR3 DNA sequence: TGTGCCAGGGGACCGGGACAGCCTTACGAGCAGTACTTC. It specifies CARGPGQPYEQYF.

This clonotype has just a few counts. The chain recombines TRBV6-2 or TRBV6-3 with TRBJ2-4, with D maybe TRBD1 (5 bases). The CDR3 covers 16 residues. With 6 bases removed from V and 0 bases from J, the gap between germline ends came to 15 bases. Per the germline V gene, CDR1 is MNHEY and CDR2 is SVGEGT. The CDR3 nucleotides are TGTGCCAGCAGCCCCGAGACAGTGATAGCCAAAAACATTCAGTACTTC. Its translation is CASSPETVIAKNIQYF.

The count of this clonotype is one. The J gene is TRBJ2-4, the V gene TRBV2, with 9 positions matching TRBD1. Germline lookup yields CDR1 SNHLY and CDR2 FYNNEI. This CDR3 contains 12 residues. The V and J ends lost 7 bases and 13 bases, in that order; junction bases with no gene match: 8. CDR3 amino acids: CASTETGGEQYF. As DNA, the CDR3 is TGTGCCAGCACTGAGACAGGGGGTGAGCAGTACTTC.

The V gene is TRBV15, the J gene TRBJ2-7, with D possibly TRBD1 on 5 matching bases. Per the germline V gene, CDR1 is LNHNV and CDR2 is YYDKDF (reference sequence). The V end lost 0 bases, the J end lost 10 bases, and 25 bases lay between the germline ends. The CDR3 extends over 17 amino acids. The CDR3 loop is CATSRDRGSTMLDKQYF. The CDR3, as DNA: TGTGCCACCAGCAGAGATAGGGGCAGCACGATGCTTGATAAACAGTACTTC.

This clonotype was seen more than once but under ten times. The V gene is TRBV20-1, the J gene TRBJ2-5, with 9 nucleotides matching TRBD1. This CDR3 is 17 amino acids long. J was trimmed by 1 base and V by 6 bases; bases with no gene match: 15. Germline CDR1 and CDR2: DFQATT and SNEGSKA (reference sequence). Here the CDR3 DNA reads TGCAGTGCCCCGCGCCGGGACAGGGTATGGGTCCAAGAGACCCAGTACTTC. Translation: CSAPRRDRVWVQETQYF.

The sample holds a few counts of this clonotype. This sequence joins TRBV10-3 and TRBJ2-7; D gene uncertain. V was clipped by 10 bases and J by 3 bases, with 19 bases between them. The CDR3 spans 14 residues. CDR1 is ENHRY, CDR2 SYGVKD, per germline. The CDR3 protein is CATARGAVFYEQYF. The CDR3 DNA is TGTGCCACCGCCCGAGGAGCAGTTTTCTACGAGCAGTACTTC.

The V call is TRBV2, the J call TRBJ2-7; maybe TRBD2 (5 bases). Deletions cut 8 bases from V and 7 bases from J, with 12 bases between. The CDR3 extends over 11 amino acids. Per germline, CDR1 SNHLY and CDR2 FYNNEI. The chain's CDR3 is CASVVRGEQYF. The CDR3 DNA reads TGTGCCAGCGTCGTTCGAGGGGAGCAGTACTTC.

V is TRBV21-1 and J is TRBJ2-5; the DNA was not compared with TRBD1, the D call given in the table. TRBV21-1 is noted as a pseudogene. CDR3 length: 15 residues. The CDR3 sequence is CASSNFGHREETQYF. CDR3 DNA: TGTGCCAGCAGCAATTTCGGCCACAGGGAAGAGACCCAGTACTTC.

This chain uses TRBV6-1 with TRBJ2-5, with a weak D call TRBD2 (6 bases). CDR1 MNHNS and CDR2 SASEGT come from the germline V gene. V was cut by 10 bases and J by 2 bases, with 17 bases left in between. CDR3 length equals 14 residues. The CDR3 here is CATTGTYTQETQYF. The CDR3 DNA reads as TGTGCCACCACCGGGACTTACACTCAAGAGACCCAGTACTTC.

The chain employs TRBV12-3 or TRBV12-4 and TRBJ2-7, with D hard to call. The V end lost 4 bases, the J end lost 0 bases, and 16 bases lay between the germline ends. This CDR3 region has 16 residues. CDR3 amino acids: CASSSPWGIHSYEQYF. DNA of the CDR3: TGTGCCAGCAGTTCGCCATGGGGTATTCACTCCTACGAGCAGTACTTC.